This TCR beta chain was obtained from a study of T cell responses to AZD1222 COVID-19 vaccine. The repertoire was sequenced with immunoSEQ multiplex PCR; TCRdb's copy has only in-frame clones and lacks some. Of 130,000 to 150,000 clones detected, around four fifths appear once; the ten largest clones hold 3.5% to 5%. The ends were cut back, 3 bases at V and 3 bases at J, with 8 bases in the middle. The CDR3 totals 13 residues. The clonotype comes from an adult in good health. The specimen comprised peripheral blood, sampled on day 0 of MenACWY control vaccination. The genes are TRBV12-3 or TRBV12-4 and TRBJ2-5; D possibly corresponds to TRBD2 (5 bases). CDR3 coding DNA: TGTGCCAGCAGTTTCGGGAAGAAAGAGACCCAGTACTTC. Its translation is CASSFGKKETQYF.